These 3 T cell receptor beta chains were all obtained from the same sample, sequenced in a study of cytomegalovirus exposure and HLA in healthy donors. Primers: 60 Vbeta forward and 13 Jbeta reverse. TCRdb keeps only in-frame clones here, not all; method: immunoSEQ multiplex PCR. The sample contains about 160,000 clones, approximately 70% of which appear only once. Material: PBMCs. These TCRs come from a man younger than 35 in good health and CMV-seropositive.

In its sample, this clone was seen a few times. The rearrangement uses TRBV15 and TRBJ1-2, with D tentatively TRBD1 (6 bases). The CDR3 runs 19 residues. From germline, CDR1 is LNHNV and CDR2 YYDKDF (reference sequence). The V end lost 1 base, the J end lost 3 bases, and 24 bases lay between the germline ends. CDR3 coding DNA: TGTGCCACCAGCAGAGTTAACCCACAGGGCTCCTGGGGGTACTATGGCTACACCTTC. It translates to CATSRVNPQGSWGYYGYTF.

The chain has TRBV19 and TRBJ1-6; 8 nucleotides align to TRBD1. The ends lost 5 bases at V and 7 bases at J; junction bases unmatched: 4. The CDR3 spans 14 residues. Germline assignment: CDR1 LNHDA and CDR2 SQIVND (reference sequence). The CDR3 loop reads CASSGRTGNSPLHF. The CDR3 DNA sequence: TGTGCCAGTAGTGGGAGGACAGGGAATTCACCCCTCCACTTT.

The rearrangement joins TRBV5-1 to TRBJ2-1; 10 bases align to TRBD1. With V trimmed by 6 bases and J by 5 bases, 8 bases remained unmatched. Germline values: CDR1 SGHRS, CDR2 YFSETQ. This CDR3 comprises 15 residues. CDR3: CASKLTGGADNEQFF. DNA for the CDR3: TGCGCCAGCAAACTGACAGGGGGCGCCGACAATGAGCAGTTCTTC.